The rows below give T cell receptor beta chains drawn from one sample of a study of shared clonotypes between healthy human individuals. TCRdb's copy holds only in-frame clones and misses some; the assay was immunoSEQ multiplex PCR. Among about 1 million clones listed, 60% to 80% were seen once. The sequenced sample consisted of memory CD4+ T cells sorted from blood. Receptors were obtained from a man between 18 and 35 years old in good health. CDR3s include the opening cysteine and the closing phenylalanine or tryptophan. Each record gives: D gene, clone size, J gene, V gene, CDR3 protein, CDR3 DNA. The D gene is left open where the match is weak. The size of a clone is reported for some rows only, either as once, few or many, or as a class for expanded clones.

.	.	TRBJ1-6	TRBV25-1	CASSERGGWSSYNSPLHF	TGTGCCAGCAGTGAAAGGGGGGGATGGAGCTCCTATAATTCACCCCTCCACTTT
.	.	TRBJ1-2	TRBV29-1	CSVDQGTNYGYTF	TGCAGCGTTGATCAGGGAACTAACTATGGCTACACCTTC
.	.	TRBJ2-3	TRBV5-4	CASSPLRVDTDTQYF	TGTGCCAGCAGCCCCCTCCGGGTCGACACAGATACGCAGTATTTT
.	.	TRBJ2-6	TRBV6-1	CASSPVDRGANVLTF	TGTGCCAGCAGCCCCGTGGATCGCGGGGCCAACGTCCTGACTTTC
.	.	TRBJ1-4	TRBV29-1	CSVGSGNEKLFF	TGCAGCGTTGGGTCCGGGAATGAAAAACTGTTTTTT
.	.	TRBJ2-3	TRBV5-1	CASSYGGEGDTQYF	TGCGCCAGCAGCTACGGGGGTGAGGGAGATACGCAGTATTTT
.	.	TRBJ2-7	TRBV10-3	CAISERTVTYEQYF	TGTGCCATCAGTGAGCGGACAGTAACCTACGAGCAGTACTTC
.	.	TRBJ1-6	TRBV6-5	CASSLLDEANSPLHF	TGTGCCAGCAGCCTCCTCGACGAGGCAAATTCACCCCTCCACTTT
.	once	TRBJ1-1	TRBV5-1	CASSLATGGERTEAFF	TGCGCCAGCAGCTTGGCTACGGGAGGAGAAAGGACTGAAGCTTTCTTT
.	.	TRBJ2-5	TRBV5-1	CASSFSFQETQYF	TGCGCCAGCAGCTTCAGTTTCCAAGAGACCCAGTACTTC
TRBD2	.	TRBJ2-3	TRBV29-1	CSVSASGTPDTQYF	TGCAGCGTTAGCGCTAGCGGGACTCCAGATACGCAGTATTTT
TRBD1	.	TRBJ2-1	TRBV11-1	CASSLDRGSEQFF	TGTGCCAGCAGCTTGGACAGGGGGTCTGAGCAGTTCTTC
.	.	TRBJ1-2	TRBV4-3	CASSQDWRGNYYGYTF	TGCGCCAGCAGCCAAGATTGGAGGGGGAACTACTATGGCTACACCTTC
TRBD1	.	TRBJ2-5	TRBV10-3	CAISSGGRETQYF	TGTGCCATCAGTTCAGGGGGCCGGGAGACCCAGTACTTC
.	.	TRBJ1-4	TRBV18	CASSPIGQPEKLFF	TGTGCCAGCTCACCAATAGGACAGCCTGAAAAACTGTTTTTT
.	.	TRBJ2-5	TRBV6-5	CASSRQDQETQYF	TGTGCCAGCAGTCGACAGGACCAAGAGACCCAGTACTTC
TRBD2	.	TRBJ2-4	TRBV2	CASRTGLAGANIQYF	TGTGCCAGCAGGACGGGACTAGCGGGGGCAAACATTCAGTACTTC
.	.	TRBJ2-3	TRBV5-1	CASSPRTATSTDTQYF	TGCGCCAGCAGCCCAAGGACTGCAACTAGCACAGATACGCAGTATTTT
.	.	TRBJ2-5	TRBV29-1	CSVAWVETQYF	TGCAGCGTTGCCTGGGTGGAGACCCAGTACTTC
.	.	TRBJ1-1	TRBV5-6	CASSLPFKDTEAFF	TGTGCCAGCAGCTTGCCCTTTAAGGACACTGAAGCTTTCTTT
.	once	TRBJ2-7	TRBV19	CASSIQGRGRGEQYF	TGTGCCAGTAGTATACAAGGCAGAGGTAGAGGCGAGCAGTACTTC
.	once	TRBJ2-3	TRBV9	CASSASLDTQYF	TGTGCCAGCAGCGCCTCTCTAGATACGCAGTATTTT
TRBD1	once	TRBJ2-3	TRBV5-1	CASSSGQATDTQYF	TGCGCCAGCAGCTCGGGACAGGCAACAGATACGCAGTATTTT
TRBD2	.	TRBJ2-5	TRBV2	CASSESGLASQETQYF	TGTGCCAGCAGTGAAAGCGGACTAGCTTCCCAAGAGACCCAGTACTTC
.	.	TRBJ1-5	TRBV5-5	CASSLAGDQPQHF	TGTGCCAGCAGCTTGGCGGGGGATCAGCCCCAGCATTTT
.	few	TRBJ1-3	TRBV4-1	CASSQVVGNTIYF	TGCGCCAGCAGCCAAGTCGTTGGAAACACCATATATTTT
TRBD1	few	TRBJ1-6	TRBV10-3	CAIRGTGDNSPLHF	TGTGCCATCAGGGGGACAGGGGACAATTCACCCCTCCACTTT
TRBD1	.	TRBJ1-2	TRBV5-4	CASSSDRVRGYTF	TGTGCCAGCAGTTCAGACAGGGTAAGGGGCTACACCTTC
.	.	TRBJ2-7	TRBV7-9	CASSLGEQAEEQYF	TGTGCCAGCAGCTTAGGAGAGCAGGCGGAGGAGCAGTACTTC
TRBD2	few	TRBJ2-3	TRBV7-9	CASSLARGAGITDTQYF	TGTGCCAGCAGCTTAGCGCGGGGAGCGGGGATCACAGATACGCAGTATTTT
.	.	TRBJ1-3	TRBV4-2	CASSLSGGSSGNTIYF	TGTGCCAGCAGCCTTTCTGGGGGGTCCTCTGGAAACACCATATATTTT
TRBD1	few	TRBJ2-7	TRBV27	CASSLEGTGTGTKYF	TGTGCCAGCAGTTTAGAGGGTACCGGGACAGGGACAAAGTACTTC
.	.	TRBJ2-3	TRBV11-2	CASSLGGQQAIDTQYF	TGTGCCAGCAGCTTAGGGGGCCAACAGGCGATAGATACGCAGTATTTT
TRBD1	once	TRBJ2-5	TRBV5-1	CASSSTGGHQETQYF	TGCGCCAGCAGCTCGACAGGGGGACACCAAGAGACCCAGTACTTC
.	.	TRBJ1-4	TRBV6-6	CASSSRDTQGEKLFF	TGTGCCAGCAGTTCCCGGGACACCCAAGGCGAAAAACTGTTTTTT
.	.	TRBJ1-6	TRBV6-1	CASKQGANSPLHF	TGTGCCAGCAAGCAGGGAGCGAATTCACCCCTCCACTTT
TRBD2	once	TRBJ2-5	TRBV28	CASSWTSGGRGETQYF	TGTGCCAGCAGCTGGACTAGCGGGGGGCGGGGAGAGACCCAGTACTTC
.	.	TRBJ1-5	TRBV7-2	CASSFSLGGQPQHF	TGTGCCAGCAGCTTTAGTCTGGGAGGTCAGCCCCAGCATTTT
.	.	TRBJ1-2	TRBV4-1	CASSHPGGGSRVGYTF	TGCGCCAGCAGCCACCCGGGGGGGGGTAGTAGGGTTGGCTACACCTTC
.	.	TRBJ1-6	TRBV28	CASSKPQGPYNSPLHF	TGTGCCAGCAGTAAACCTCAGGGGCCCTATAATTCACCCCTCCACTTT
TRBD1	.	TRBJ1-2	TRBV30	CAWSVPTGGSGYTF	TGTGCCTGGAGTGTCCCGACAGGGGGCAGTGGCTACACCTTC
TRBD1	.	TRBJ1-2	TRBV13	CASSDGQDSTF	TGTGCCAGCAGCGACGGACAGGACTCGACCTTC
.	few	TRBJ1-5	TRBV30	CAWSRGSQPQHF	TGTGCCTGGAGTCGAGGGTCTCAGCCCCAGCATTTT
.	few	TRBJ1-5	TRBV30	CAWSTDRGNQPQHF	TGTGCCTGGAGTACGGACCGGGGCAATCAGCCCCAGCATTTT
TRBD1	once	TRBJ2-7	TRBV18	CASSPRTVGQGGHEQYF	TGTGCCAGCTCACCAAGGACAGTGGGACAGGGGGGCCACGAGCAGTACTTC
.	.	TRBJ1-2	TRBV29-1	CSVQRGLLSGGYTF	TGCAGCGTGCAACGGGGCCTCCTATCGGGCGGCTACACCTTC
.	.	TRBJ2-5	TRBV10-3	CAISESAQETQYF	TGTGCCATCAGTGAATCAGCGCAAGAGACCCAGTACTTC
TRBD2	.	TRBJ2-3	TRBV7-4	CASSLGLAGVTDTQYF	TGTGCCAGCAGCTTGGGACTAGCGGGAGTGACAGATACGCAGTATTTT
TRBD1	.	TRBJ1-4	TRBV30	CACLPPGQGNEKLFF	TGTGCCTGTCTTCCCCCGGGACAGGGGAATGAAAAACTGTTTTTT
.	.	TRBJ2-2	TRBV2	CASSENGPTGELFF	TGTGCCAGCAGTGAAAACGGGCCCACCGGGGAGCTGTTTTTT
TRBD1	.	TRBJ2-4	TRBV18	CASSPTGGADIQYF	TGTGCCAGCTCACCCACAGGGGGCGCGGACATTCAGTACTTC
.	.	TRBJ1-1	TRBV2	CAARRRQANTEAFF	TGTGCCGCGCGTCGTAGGCAGGCGAACACTGAAGCTTTCTTT
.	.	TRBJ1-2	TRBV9	CASSVGSRNSFYTF	TGTGCCAGCAGCGTAGGTTCCAGGAACTCTTTCTACACCTTC